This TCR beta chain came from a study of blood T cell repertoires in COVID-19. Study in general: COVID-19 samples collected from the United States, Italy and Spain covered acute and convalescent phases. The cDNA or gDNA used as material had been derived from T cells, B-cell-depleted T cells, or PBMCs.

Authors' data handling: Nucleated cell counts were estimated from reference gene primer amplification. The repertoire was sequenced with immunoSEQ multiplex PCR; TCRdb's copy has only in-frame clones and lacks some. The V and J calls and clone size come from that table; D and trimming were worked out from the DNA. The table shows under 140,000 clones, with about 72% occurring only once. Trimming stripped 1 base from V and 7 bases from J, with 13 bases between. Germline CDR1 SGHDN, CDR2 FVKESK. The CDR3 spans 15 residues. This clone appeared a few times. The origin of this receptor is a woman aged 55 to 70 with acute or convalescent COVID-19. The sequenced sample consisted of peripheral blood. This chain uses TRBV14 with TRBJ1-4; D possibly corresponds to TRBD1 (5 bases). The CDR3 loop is CASSQGRQPGEKLFF. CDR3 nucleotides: TGTGCCAGCAGCCAAGGCCGACAGCCCGGTGAAAAACTGTTTTTT.